These 8 T cell receptor beta chains came from one sample sequenced in a study of T cell responses to AZD1222 COVID-19 vaccine. This table comes from immunoSEQ multiplex PCR, and its TCRdb copy is limited to in-frame clones, with some not included. The table includes around 150,000 clones, 85% to 90% detected once. This specimen consisted of peripheral blood, obtained on day 0 of AZD1222 vaccination. These receptors were collected from an adult in good health.

This clone turned up a few times. The genes are TRBV6-4 and TRBJ2-3; D is unresolved. The CDR3 is 15 amino acids. Per germline, CDR1 MRHNA and CDR2 SNTAGT. Trimming pared 5 bases from V and 0 bases from J, leaving 12 bases between. As DNA, the CDR3 is TGTGCCAGCAGTCCCTCCGCGGCTAGCACAGATACGCAGTATTTT. Residues: CASSPSAASTDTQYF.

V gene TRBV13 combines with J gene TRBJ2-3, with TRBD2 identical over 9 bases. Germline V gene data show CDR1 as PRHDT and CDR2 as FYEKMQ (reference sequence). The junction had 7 bases not matched to a gene; V was cut back by 4 bases and J by 2 bases. The CDR3 sequence is 16 residues long. The CDR3 DNA is TGTGCCAGCAGCTCCCGGACTAGCGAGTACACAGATACGCAGTATTTT. This encodes CASSSRTSEYTDTQYF.

V and J are TRBV6-5 and TRBJ1-1, with D perhaps matching TRBD1 (6 bases). The CDR3 length is 16 residues. Germline CDR1 MNHEY, CDR2 SVGAGI. Trimming stripped 0 bases from V and 1 base from J, with 12 bases between. The CDR3 reads CASSYSPRGGNTEAFF. DNA for the CDR3: TGTGCCAGCAGTTACTCTCCCAGGGGTGGGAACACTGAAGCTTTCTTT.

This clone was found a few times. For the CDR3, the DNA is TGTGCCAGCACACCGGGACAGGGGGAGATTAATTCACCCCTCCACTTT. Translating gives CASTPGQGEINSPLHF. The chain couples TRBV7-9 to TRBJ1-6; 11 bases align to TRBD1. CDR1 and CDR2 (germline): SEHNR, FQNEAQ (reference sequence). This CDR3 has 16 amino acids. V was pared by 7 bases and J by 6 bases, with 8 bases of the junction left unmatched.

The J gene is TRBJ1-1, the V gene TRBV27, with D hard to call. CDR3 length: 14 residues. Germline CDR1 MNHEY, CDR2 SMNVEV (reference sequence). Trimming took 4 bases from V and 0 from J, leaving 9 bases between them. The CDR3 protein is CASSYRGMNTEAFF. DNA of the CDR3: TGTGCCAGCAGTTACCGGGGTATGAACACTGAAGCTTTCTTT.

This rearrangement joins TRBV4-2 to TRBJ1-2; TRBD1 is a possible D gene (6 bases). Per germline, CDR1 LGHNA and CDR2 YNFKEQ. This CDR3 spans 15 amino acids. Trimming stripped 0 bases from V and 8 bases from J, with 16 bases between. CDR3 in DNA: TGTGCCAGCAGCCAAGAACCCCAGGGGCGCGGGGGCTACACCTTC. The encoded protein is CASSQEPQGRGGYTF.

V and J are TRBV19 and TRBJ1-2; unclear D gene. Deletions cut 2 bases from V and 0 bases from J, with 13 bases between. Germline CDR1 reads LNHDA; CDR2 reads SQIVND (reference sequence). The CDR3 runs 16 residues. CDR3 in amino acids: CASSISRATSNYGYTF. The CDR3 DNA reads TGTGCCAGTAGTATATCGAGGGCCACCTCTAACTATGGCTACACCTTC. Together with reference TRBV19 and TRBJ1-2, the CDR3 gives the full variable domain: DGGITQSPKYLFRKEGQNVTLSCEQNLNHDAMYWYRQDPGQGLRLIYYSQIVNDFQKGDIAEGYSVSREKKESFPLTVTSAQKNPTAFYLCASSISRATSNYGYTFGSGTRLTVV.

V gene TRBV6-5 combines with J gene TRBJ2-3; D not resolved. Germline assignment: CDR1 MNHEY and CDR2 SVGAGI. V shed 6 bases and J shed 6 bases, with 7 bases lying between them. The CDR3 is 11 residues long. CDR3 DNA: TGTGCCAGCAGCGAGGCGGATACGCAGTATTTT. Protein product: CASSEADTQYF.